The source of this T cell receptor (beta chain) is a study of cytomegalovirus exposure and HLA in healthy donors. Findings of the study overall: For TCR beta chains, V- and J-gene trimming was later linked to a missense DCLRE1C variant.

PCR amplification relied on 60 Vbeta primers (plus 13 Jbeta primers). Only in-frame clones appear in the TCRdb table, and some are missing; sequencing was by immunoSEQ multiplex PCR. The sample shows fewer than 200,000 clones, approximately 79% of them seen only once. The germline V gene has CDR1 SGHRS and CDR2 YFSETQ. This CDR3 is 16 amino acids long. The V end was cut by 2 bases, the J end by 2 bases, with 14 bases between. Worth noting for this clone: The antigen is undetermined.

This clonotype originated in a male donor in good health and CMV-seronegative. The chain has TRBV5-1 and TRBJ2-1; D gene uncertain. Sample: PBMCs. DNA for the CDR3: TGCGCCAGCAGCTTATCTCAGGTGATTCCCTACAATGAGCAGTTCTTC. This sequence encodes CASSLSQVIPYNEQFF.